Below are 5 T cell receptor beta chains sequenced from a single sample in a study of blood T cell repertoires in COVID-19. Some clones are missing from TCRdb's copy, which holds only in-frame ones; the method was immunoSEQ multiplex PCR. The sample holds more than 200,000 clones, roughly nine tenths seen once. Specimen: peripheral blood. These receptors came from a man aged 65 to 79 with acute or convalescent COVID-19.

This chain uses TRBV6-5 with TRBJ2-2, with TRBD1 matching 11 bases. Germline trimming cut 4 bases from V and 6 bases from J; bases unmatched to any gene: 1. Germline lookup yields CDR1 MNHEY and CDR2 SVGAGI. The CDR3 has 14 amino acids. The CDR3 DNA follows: TGTGCCAGCAGTTGGGGACAGGGGGCCGGGGAGCTGTTTTTT. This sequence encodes CASSWGQGAGELFF.

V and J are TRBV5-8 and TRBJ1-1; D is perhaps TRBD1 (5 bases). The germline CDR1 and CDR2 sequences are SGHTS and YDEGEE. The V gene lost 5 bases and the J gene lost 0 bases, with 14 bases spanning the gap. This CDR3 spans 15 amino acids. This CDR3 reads CASSPGGNLNTEAFF. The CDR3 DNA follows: TGTGCCAGCAGTCCCGGGGGTAATTTGAACACTGAAGCTTTCTTT.

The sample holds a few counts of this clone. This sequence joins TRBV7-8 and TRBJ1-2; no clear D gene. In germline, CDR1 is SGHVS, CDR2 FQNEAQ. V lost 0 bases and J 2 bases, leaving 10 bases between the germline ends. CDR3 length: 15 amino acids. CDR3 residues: CASSLATRLNYGYTF. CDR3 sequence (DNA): TGTGCCAGCAGCTTAGCGACACGACTAAACTATGGCTACACCTTC.

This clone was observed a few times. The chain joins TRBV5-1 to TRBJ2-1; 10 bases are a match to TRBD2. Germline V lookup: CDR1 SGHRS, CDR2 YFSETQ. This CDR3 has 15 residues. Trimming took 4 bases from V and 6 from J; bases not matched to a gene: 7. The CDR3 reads CASSTGTSVSNEQFF. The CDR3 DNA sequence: TGCGCCAGCAGCACCGGGACTAGCGTTTCCAATGAGCAGTTCTTC.

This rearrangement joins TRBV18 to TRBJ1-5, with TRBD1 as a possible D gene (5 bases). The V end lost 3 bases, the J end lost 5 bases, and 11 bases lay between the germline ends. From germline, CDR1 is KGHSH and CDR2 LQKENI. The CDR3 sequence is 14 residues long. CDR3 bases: TGTGCCAGCTCACCCCAGGGATCGGATCAGCCCCAGCATTTT. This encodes CASSPQGSDQPQHF. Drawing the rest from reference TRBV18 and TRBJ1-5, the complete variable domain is NAGVMQNPRHLVRRRGQEARLRCSPMKGHSHVYWYRQLPEEGLKFMVYLQKENIIDESGMPKERFSAEFPKEGPSILRIQQVVRGDSAAYFCASSPQGSDQPQHFGDGTRLSIL.